A single sample gave rise to the 30 T cell receptor beta chains below, sequenced in a study of cytomegalovirus exposure and HLA in healthy donors. PCR primers comprised 60 Vbeta and 13 Jbeta primers. Generated by immunoSEQ multiplex PCR, the TCRdb table keeps only in-frame clones and is missing some. Among under 150,000 clones listed, around 81% were seen once. Material: PBMCs. The receptors stem from a man in his late teens or twenties in good health and CMV-seronegative.

The chain has TRBV5-5 and TRBJ1-5; tentatively, D is TRBD1 (6 bases). Trimming took 4 bases from V and 4 from J, leaving 15 bases between them. The CDR3 has 15 residues. Germline CDR1 is SGHKS and CDR2 is YYEKEE (reference sequence). Here the CDR3 DNA reads TGTGCCAGCAGCGCATGGGACAATATAAATCAGCCCCAGCATTTT. This encodes CASSAWDNINQPQHF.

J is TRBJ1-2 and V is TRBV7-2; tentative D call: TRBD1 (6 bases). The CDR3 is 13 amino acids. The V end lost 3 bases, the J end lost 8 bases, and 13 bases lay between the germline ends. Germline values: CDR1 SGHTA, CDR2 FQGNSA. In DNA form, the CDR3 reads TGTGCCAGCAGCTTGGGGACATTGTACGGCTACACCTTC. Its protein product is CASSLGTLYGYTF.

A remark on this clone: One junction end does not reproduce the germline sequence, and a read error may be involved. The CDR3 sequence is CASSSGSSEAFF. Written as DNA, the CDR3 is TGTGCCAGCAGCTCCGGTTCGTCTGAGGCTTTCTTT. The chain combines TRBV11-3 with TRBJ1-1; D is unclear. This CDR3 is 12 amino acids long. CDR1 and CDR2 (germline): SGHNT, YENEEA.

This rearrangement joins TRBV5-8 to TRBJ1-5; a weak D match, TRBD1 (5 bases). CDR3 size: 13 residues. Trimming shortened V by 10 bases and J by 5 bases, and 16 bases separated the two germline ends. The V gene's germline CDR1 is SGHTS and CDR2 YDEGEE. For the CDR3, the DNA is TGTGCCTCCTCTGGGGGGGGTCATCAGCCCCAGCATTTT. This codes for CASSGGGHQPQHF.

The chain has TRBV6-1 and TRBJ2-5; 9 bases fit TRBD1. CDR1 is MNHNS and CDR2 is SASEGT in the germline V gene. Losses at the gene ends were 7 bases for V and 5 bases for J; bases not matched to a gene: 11. The CDR3 totals 15 residues. The CDR3 sequence is CASTGTGTLGETQYF. CDR3 nucleotide sequence: TGTGCCAGCACCGGGACAGGGACCCTAGGGGAGACCCAGTACTTC.

V is TRBV29-1 and J is TRBJ2-3; 7 nucleotides match TRBD2. V gave up 4 bases and J gave up 0 bases; unmatched junction bases: 7. The CDR3 is 15 residues long. Looked up from germline, CDR1 is SQVTM and CDR2 is ANQGSEA. CDR3 in amino acids: CSVVGGSGSTDTQYF. The CDR3 bases are TGCAGCGTTGTGGGGGGGTCAGGTAGCACAGATACGCAGTATTTT.

The sample holds a few counts of this clone. The chain uses TRBV2 and TRBJ1-6, with 7 bases identical to TRBD1. Germline CDR1 is SNHLY and CDR2 is FYNNEI. The CDR3 length is 14 residues. With 9 bases clipped from V and 6 bases from J, the junction kept 8 bases outside the gene matches. DNA of the CDR3: TGTGCCAGAAAGAACAGGGGTAGTAATTCACCCCTCCACTTT. Encoded protein: CARKNRGSNSPLHF. The whole variable domain, remainder taken from reference TRBV2 and TRBJ1-6, is EPEVTQTPSHQVTQMGQEVILRCVPISNHLYFYWYRQILGQKVEFLVSFYNNEISEKSEIFDDQFSVERPDGSNFTLKIRSTKLEDSAMYFCARKNRGSNSPLHFGNGTRLTVT.

The V gene is TRBV7-6, the J gene TRBJ1-1; 7 bases are shared with TRBD1. The CDR3 totals 13 residues. Trimming at V came to 1 base and at J to 7 bases, leaving 3 bases not matched to a gene. Per the germline V gene, CDR1 is SGHVS and CDR2 is FNYEAQ. The CDR3 region is CASSLEHRGEAFF. For the CDR3, the DNA is TGTGCCAGCAGCTTAGAACACAGGGGTGAAGCTTTCTTT.

This clone has more than one count but fewer than ten. This chain joins TRBV4-3 and TRBJ2-7; 7 bases are a match to TRBD2. The CDR3 totals 16 residues. In germline, CDR1 is LGHNA, CDR2 YSLEER. The J segment lost 7 bases and the V segment lost 0 bases, leaving 12 bases of the junction unmatched. The CDR3: CASSQEGPGRAGEQYF. CDR3 DNA sequence: TGCGCCAGCAGCCAAGAGGGACCAGGGAGGGCTGGAGAGCAGTACTTC.

This sequence joins TRBV28 and TRBJ1-6, with no clear D. Germline values: CDR1 MDHEN, CDR2 SYDVKM. The CDR3 contains 13 residues. V lost 7 bases and J 9 bases, leaving 13 bases between the germline ends. The CDR3 region is CASNPRSGSPLHF. For the CDR3, the DNA is TGTGCCAGCAACCCCCGGTCTGGTTCACCCCTCCACTTT.

This clone was seen only once. The gene calls are TRBV5-1 and TRBJ2-1; 14 bases match TRBD2. This CDR3 is built from 16 residues. Germline loops: CDR1 SGHRS, CDR2 YFSETQ. V was pared by 0 bases and J by 9 bases, with 5 bases of the junction left unmatched. In nucleotides, the CDR3 is TGCGCCAGCAGCTTGGTGACTAGCGGGGGGGCCGGTGAGCAGTTCTTC. Translation gives CASSLVTSGGAGEQFF.

The chain uses TRBV30 and TRBJ2-7; D not resolved. CDR1 is GTSNPN and CDR2 is SVGIG in the germline V gene (reference sequence). CDR3 length: 12 amino acids. Trimming took 5 bases from V and 2 from J, leaving 10 bases between them. The chain's CDR3 is CAWAPVAYEQYF. The CDR3 nucleotides read TGTGCCTGGGCTCCAGTGGCCTACGAGCAGTACTTC.

The rearrangement links TRBV27 to TRBJ1-2; D ambiguous. With 3 bases removed from V and 6 bases from J, the gap between germline ends came to 14 bases. Germline-derived CDR1 and CDR2 are MNHEY and SMNVEV (reference sequence). The CDR3 spans 14 residues. CDR3 bases: TGTGCCAGCAGTTTCCGGCGACACGGGGATGGCTACACCTTC. It specifies CASSFRRHGDGYTF.

The chain employs TRBV4-3 and TRBJ1-4; tentative D call: TRBD1 (6 bases). Trimming shortened V by 5 bases and J by 0 bases, and 13 bases separated the two germline ends. The CDR3 spans 16 residues. The germline V gene encodes CDR1 LGHNA and CDR2 YSLEER. CDR3 nucleotides: TGCGCCAGCAGCTTCCTACAGGGAGCAACTAATGAAAAACTGTTTTTT. This encodes CASSFLQGATNEKLFF.

The chain joins TRBV4-3 to TRBJ1-4, with D maybe TRBD1 (5 bases). This CDR3 contains 16 residues. The germline V gene has CDR1 LGHNA and CDR2 YSLEER. V was cut by 4 bases and J by 6 bases, with 18 bases left in between. In nucleotides, the CDR3 is TGCGCCAGCAGCCGAGCTACGGGTACAGGAGATGAAAAACTGTTTTTT. Protein product: CASSRATGTGDEKLFF.

The J gene is TRBJ2-7, the V gene TRBV5-6, with a tentative D call TRBD1 (6 bases). CDR3 length: 14 amino acids. The germline CDR1 and CDR2 sequences are SGHDT and YYEEEE. V was trimmed by 1 base and J by 5 bases, leaving 13 bases between them. The CDR3 coding sequence is TGTGCCAGCAGCTTGTTGAACAGGGCTAACGAGCAGTACTTC. Its protein is CASSLLNRANEQYF.

V gene TRBV27 combines with J gene TRBJ1-1; 7 nucleotides agree with TRBD1. Per germline, CDR1 MNHEY and CDR2 SMNVEV (reference sequence). V dropped 7 bases and J dropped 4; count of bases not matched to a gene: 9. The CDR3 is 14 residues long. DNA of the CDR3: TGTGCCAGCAACCAAACGGGACAGCGCACTGAAGCTTTCTTT. This sequence encodes CASNQTGQRTEAFF.

V is TRBV19 and J is TRBJ2-5, with TRBD2 as a possible D gene (5 bases). Germline lookup yields CDR1 LNHDA and CDR2 SQIVND (reference sequence). The CDR3 runs to 15 residues. Trimming stripped 1 base from V and 5 bases from J, with 14 bases between. The DNA of the CDR3 is TGTGCCAGTAGTATAGGAGGGATTTTAGCGGAGACCCAGTACTTC. Amino acids: CASSIGGILAETQYF.

V and J are TRBV4-1 and TRBJ2-7, with D unclear. Deletions cut 1 base from V and 0 bases from J, with 10 bases between. Germline loops: CDR1 MGHRA, CDR2 YSYEKL. This CDR3 is built from 15 residues. CDR3 sequence: CASSQVVLSSYEQYF. The CDR3 DNA sequence: TGCGCCAGCAGCCAAGTGGTACTCTCCTCCTACGAGCAGTACTTC.

The chain recombines TRBV7-9 with TRBJ1-2; 8 bases map to TRBD1. The CDR3 loop spans 15 amino acids. Germline V gene lookup returns CDR1 SEHNR and CDR2 FQNEAQ (reference sequence). V was clipped by 3 bases and J by 2 bases; unmatched bases: 5. The CDR3 here is CASSLGTGINYGYTF. CDR3 nucleotides: TGTGCCAGCAGCTTGGGGACAGGAATCAACTATGGCTACACCTTC.

The chain couples TRBV9 to TRBJ1-1; no clear D gene. The length of the CDR3 is 14 residues. CDR1 and CDR2 from the germline V gene are SGDLS and YYNGEE. V was trimmed by 4 bases and J by 3 bases, leaving 13 bases between them. As DNA, the CDR3 is TGTGCCAGCAGCTTCCGGACGGACTACACTGAAGCTTTCTTT. It is translated as CASSFRTDYTEAFF.

This chain connects TRBV5-1 to TRBJ2-6; tentative D call: TRBD1 (5 bases). V was pared by 0 bases and J by 1 base, with 8 bases between. This CDR3 has 16 residues. Germline loops: CDR1 SGHRS, CDR2 YFSETQ. CDR3 in amino acids: CASSLEPGSGANVLTF. DNA of the CDR3: TGCGCCAGCAGCTTGGAGCCAGGGTCTGGGGCCAACGTCCTGACTTTC.

The rearrangement links TRBV27 to TRBJ2-7; D not certain. This CDR3 is built from 15 residues. Germline lookup yields CDR1 MNHEY and CDR2 SMNVEV (reference sequence). The V gene lost 1 base and the J gene lost 7 bases, with 17 bases spanning the gap. The DNA of the CDR3 is TGTGCCAGCAGTTTATTCGATCGGCGGTCGCGGGAGCAGTACTTC. It is translated as CASSLFDRRSREQYF.

This clone was found a few times. The chain carries TRBV5-4 and TRBJ1-4; D is ambiguous. Trimming pared 4 bases from V and 5 bases from J, leaving 6 bases between. Germline V gene sequence: CDR1 SGHNT, CDR2 YYREEE (reference sequence). This CDR3 spans 12 amino acids. This CDR3 reads CASSVMNEKLFF. In DNA, the CDR3 is TGTGCCAGCAGCGTAATGAATGAAAAACTGTTTTTT.

This clone was observed a handful of times. The CDR3 bases are TGCGCCAGCAGCCAACACAGGAGGACAGCCAACACTGAAGCTTTCTTT. Amino acid sequence: CASSQHRRTANTEAFF. This chain links TRBV4-3 with TRBJ1-1, with a tentative D call TRBD1 (6 bases). Germline V gives CDR1 LGHNA, CDR2 YSLEER. The CDR3 runs 16 residues. V was shortened by 2 bases and J by 2 bases, with 15 bases between the two germline ends.

The CDR3 region has the DNA TGTGCCAGCAGCGTGGCGGACAGGGCCTCCGAGCAGTACTTC. Protein: CASSVADRASEQYF. This sequence joins TRBV9 and TRBJ2-7, with 8 bases aligning to TRBD1. Germline V gene lookup returns CDR1 SGDLS and CDR2 YYNGEE. The CDR3 totals 14 residues. With 2 bases clipped from V and 6 bases from J, the junction kept 7 bases outside the gene matches.

V gene TRBV18 combines with J gene TRBJ1-2; 7 nucleotides match TRBD1. This CDR3 contains 14 residues. Germline lookup yields CDR1 KGHSH and CDR2 LQKENI. The trim removed 4 bases at V and 2 bases at J, leaving 4 bases unmatched. CDR3 nucleotides: TGTGCCAGCTCACTACAACAGGGGAACTATGGCTACACCTTC. The encoded protein is CASSLQQGNYGYTF.

CDR3 DNA sequence: TGCGCCAGCAGTGACCGGGACAGGGCGAAGAACACTGAAGCTTTCTTT. Translating it yields CASSDRDRAKNTEAFF. The chain carries TRBV10-1 and TRBJ1-1; the match to TRBD1 covers 9 bases. Trimming cost V 3 bases and J 1 base; bases outside gene matches: 6. This CDR3 has 16 amino acids. Germline lookup yields CDR1 WNHNN and CDR2 SYGVQD (reference sequence).

This CDR3 reads CASTSGGAPLHF. Written as DNA, the CDR3 is TGTGCCAGCACCTCGGGGGGGGCACCCCTCCACTTT. The V and J genes are TRBV28 and TRBJ1-6; a weak D match, TRBD1 (5 bases). Germline CDR1 reads MDHEN; CDR2 reads SYDVKM. The CDR3 is 12 amino acids. The ends were cut back, 7 bases at V and 11 bases at J, with 12 bases in the middle.

The chain employs TRBV11-2 and TRBJ2-6, with D perhaps TRBD2 (6 bases). This CDR3 is 18 amino acids long. The ends were cut back, 2 bases at V and 2 bases at J, with 16 bases in the middle. In germline, CDR1 is SGHAT, CDR2 FQNNGV. For the CDR3, the DNA is TGTGCCAGCAGCTTACCGACAGCATGGACTACTGGGGCCAACGTCCTGACTTTC. Protein sequence: CASSLPTAWTTGANVLTF.